These 15 T cell receptor beta chains originate from one sample sequenced in a study of beta chain features in type 1 diabetes. Study-wide results and limits: Among all four CD4+ subsets, Type 1 diabetes patients had TCRB CDR3s that were moderately but significantly shorter.

The authors reverse transcribed all of the isolated RNA, so sequencing captured expressed TCRB transcripts. TCRdb keeps only in-frame clones here, not all; method: immunoSEQ multiplex PCR. Among roughly 290,000 clones listed, 15% were seen once. What these receptors recognize is not known. Source material: naive CD4+ T cells from blood. The origin of the receptors is a man between 18 and 29 years old with type 1 diabetes.

The chain uses TRBV28 and TRBJ1-2; TRBD1 aligns across 7 bases. Germline V CDR1 and CDR2: MDHEN, SYDVKM. The CDR3 length is 11 residues. The V segment lost 8 bases and the J segment 5 bases; nucleotides outside the gene matches: 2. CDR3 in amino acids: CASGQDYGYTF. The CDR3 nucleotides are TGTGCCAGCGGACAGGATTATGGCTACACCTTC.

This clone was found a few times. This chain uses TRBV19 with TRBJ2-1; 11 positions agree with TRBD2. This CDR3 region has 16 residues. V lost 5 bases and J lost 10; bases outside the gene matches: 13. CDR1 and CDR2 from the germline V gene are LNHDA and SQIVND (reference sequence). In nucleotides, the CDR3 is TGTGCCAGTAGTTTACGACTAGCGGGGACCCTTGGAGAGCAGTTCTTC. Translating it yields CASSLRLAGTLGEQFF.

The genes are TRBV28 and TRBJ2-7, with a weak D call TRBD2 (5 bases). CDR1 and CDR2 (germline): MDHEN, SYDVKM. This CDR3 region has 16 residues. V lost 3 bases, J lost 0 bases, and 15 bases lay in between. CDR3 nucleotide sequence: TGTGCCAGCAGTTTGGGGTTAGCGCTTAGCTCCTACGAGCAGTACTTC. Its translation: CASSLGLALSSYEQYF.

CDR3 amino acids: CSVRLVFSTDTQYF. CDR3 nucleotide sequence: TGCAGCGTTCGACTAGTTTTTAGCACAGATACGCAGTATTTT. The genes are TRBV29-1 and TRBJ2-3; D possibly corresponds to TRBD2 (6 bases). The CDR3 totals 14 residues. Germline values: CDR1 SQVTM, CDR2 ANQGSEA. Trimming pared 5 bases from V and 0 bases from J, leaving 12 bases between.

This sequence joins TRBV7-2 and TRBJ2-7; TRBD2 matches at 9 bases. CDR1 SGHTA and CDR2 FQGNSA come from the germline V gene. V trimming: 9 bases; J trimming: 6 bases; junction bases outside the gene matches: 12. The CDR3 is made up of 14 amino acids. CDR3 sequence reads: CASTVAGGRGEQYF. CDR3 coding DNA: TGTGCCAGTACGGTGGCGGGGGGGCGAGGCGAGCAGTACTTC.

The V call is TRBV29-1, the J call TRBJ2-4, with D possibly TRBD2 on 5 matching bases. Trimming removed 4 bases from V and 1 base from J, with 11 bases in between. Germline values: CDR1 SQVTM, CDR2 ANQGSEA. This CDR3 comprises 14 residues. CDR3 DNA: TGCAGCGTTGTTCGGGGTTACGCCAAAAACATTCAGTACTTC. Protein: CSVVRGYAKNIQYF.

In its sample, this clone was seen a few times. The CDR3 loop reads CASNRQGYEQYF. The DNA for the CDR3 is TGTGCCAGCAATAGACAGGGATACGAGCAGTACTTC. The chain is built from TRBV28 and TRBJ2-7, with TRBD1 matching over 7 bases. With V trimmed by 7 bases and J by 4 bases, 4 bases remained unmatched. The CDR3 sequence is 12 residues long. CDR1 and CDR2 (germline): MDHEN, SYDVKM.

The V gene is TRBV28, the J gene TRBJ2-7; 8 bases agree with TRBD2. The trim removed 6 bases at V and 2 bases at J, leaving 6 bases unmatched. The CDR3 extends over 14 amino acids. The germline CDR1 and CDR2 sequences are MDHEN and SYDVKM. Here the CDR3 DNA reads TGTGCCAGCAGACCCGGGAGGGCCCCCTACGAGCAGTACTTC. It translates to CASRPGRAPYEQYF.

The chain uses TRBV18 and TRBJ2-6; 8 nucleotides match TRBD2. Trimming cost V 2 bases and J 0 bases; bases outside gene matches: 3. The germline gives CDR1 KGHSH, CDR2 LQKENI. The CDR3 totals 17 residues. The CDR3 here is CASSPGGGHSGANVLTF. The CDR3 DNA sequence: TGTGCCAGCTCACCAGGCGGGGGGCACTCTGGGGCCAACGTCCTGACTTTC.

This clone has only a few counts. J is TRBJ2-5 and V is TRBV6-6; TRBD1 might be the D (6 bases). V lost 7 bases, J lost 3 bases, and 18 bases lay in between. The CDR3 covers 15 residues. CDR1 and CDR2 from the germline V gene are MNHNY and SVGAGI (reference sequence). The CDR3 bases are TGTGCCAGCACCCCAAGGGGCAGGGGAGAAGAGACCCAGTACTTC. Encoded protein: CASTPRGRGEETQYF.

The V call is TRBV7-9, the J call TRBJ2-3; 9 positions match TRBD1. The CDR3 runs 15 residues. V lost 4 bases, J lost 4 bases, and 6 bases stayed unmatched. The germline V gene has CDR1 SEHNR and CDR2 FQNEAQ (reference sequence). The CDR3: CASSSRTGEPDTQYF. For the CDR3, the DNA is TGTGCCAGCAGCTCACGGACAGGGGAACCAGATACGCAGTATTTT. Full variable domain (rest looked up from reference TRBV7-9 and TRBJ2-3): DTGVSQNPRHKITKRGQNVTFRCDPISEHNRLYWYRQTLGQGPEFLTYFQNEAQLEKSRLLSDRFSAERPKGSFSTLEIQRTEQGDSAMYLCASSSRTGEPDTQYFGPGTRLTVL.

Here the CDR3 DNA reads TGTGCCAGCAGGGTGACTAGCGGGAGATACAATGAGCAGTTCTTC. Amino acids: CASRVTSGRYNEQFF. This chain joins TRBV7-2 and TRBJ2-1, with 12 bases that match TRBD2. CDR3 length: 15 residues. With 6 bases clipped from V and 4 bases from J, the junction kept 4 bases outside the gene matches. From germline, CDR1 is SGHTA and CDR2 FQGNSA.

The chain is built from TRBV19 and TRBJ1-2, with D possibly TRBD1 on 5 matching bases. Trimming pared 9 bases from V and 6 bases from J, leaving 14 bases between. The CDR3 has 12 amino acids. Per germline, CDR1 LNHDA and CDR2 SQIVND (reference sequence). The CDR3 coding sequence is TGTGCCAGCGAGACAGTACTCCATGGCTACACCTTC. This codes for CASETVLHGYTF.

This clone was recorded a few times. The chain links TRBV7-8 to TRBJ2-7, with D perhaps TRBD1 (6 bases). There are 14 residues in the CDR3. Germline assignment: CDR1 SGHVS and CDR2 FQNEAQ. V lost 4 bases to trimming and J lost 5 bases, with 15 bases between them. The CDR3 loop is CASSSLRQVDEQYF. The CDR3 region has the DNA TGTGCCAGCAGCTCCCTGCGACAGGTTGACGAGCAGTACTTC.

This clone turned up a few times. The chain employs TRBV6-6 and TRBJ1-1; 9 nucleotides line up with TRBD1. The ends lost 7 bases at V and 4 bases at J; junction bases unmatched: 13. The CDR3 spans 16 residues. The germline V gene encodes CDR1 MNHNY and CDR2 SVGAGI (reference sequence). Written as DNA, the CDR3 is TGTGCCAGCACCTTAACAGGGGGCAGGGGAGGCACTGAAGCTTTCTTT. It codes for CASTLTGGRGGTEAFF.